Sequencing of this T cell receptor (beta chain) was carried out in a study of tissue T cells after allogeneic stem cell transplantation. Study-level information: Graft-versus-host disease patients received grafts, four unmodified and three CD34-selected to deplete T cells.

Measured with immunoSEQ multiplex PCR; TCRdb has only the in-frame clones, and not every one. This repertoire shows approximately 810 clones, 30% to 45% found once; its top ten account for around 50%. The source material was transverse colon tissue, sampled at autopsy. The receptor was isolated from a female patient aged 40-69 years with steroid-refractory graft-versus-host disease after an allogeneic stem cell transplant. Some of these T cells may belong to the graft donor.

Here the CDR3 reads CASSEWWTSVSYEQYF. In DNA, the CDR3 is TGTGCCAGCAGTGAATGGTGGACATCGGTGAGCTACGAGCAGTACTTC. The chain carries TRBV6-1 and TRBJ2-7; tentative D call: TRBD1 (5 bases). This CDR3 spans 16 amino acids. Between the trimmed V and J ends, which lost 2 bases and 3 bases, there was a span of 17 bases. Germline V gene lookup returns CDR1 MNHNS and CDR2 SASEGT.